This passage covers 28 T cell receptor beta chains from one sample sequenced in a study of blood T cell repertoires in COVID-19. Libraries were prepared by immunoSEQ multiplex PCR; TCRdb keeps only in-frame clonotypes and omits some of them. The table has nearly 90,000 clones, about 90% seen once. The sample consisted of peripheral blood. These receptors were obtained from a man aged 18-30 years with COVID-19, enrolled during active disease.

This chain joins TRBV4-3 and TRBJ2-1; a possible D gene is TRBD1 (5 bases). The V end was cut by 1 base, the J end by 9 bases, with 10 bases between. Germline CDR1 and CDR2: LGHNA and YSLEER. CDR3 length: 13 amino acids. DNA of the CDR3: TGCGCCAGCAGCCAAGTGGAGCAGGGTGAGCAGTTCTTC. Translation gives CASSQVEQGEQFF.

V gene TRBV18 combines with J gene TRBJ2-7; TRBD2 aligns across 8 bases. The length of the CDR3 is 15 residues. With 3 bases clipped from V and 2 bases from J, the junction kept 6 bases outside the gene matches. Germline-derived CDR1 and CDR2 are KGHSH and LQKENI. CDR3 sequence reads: CASSPSRTSTYEQYF. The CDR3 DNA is TGTGCCAGCTCACCGTCAAGGACTAGCACCTACGAGCAGTACTTC.

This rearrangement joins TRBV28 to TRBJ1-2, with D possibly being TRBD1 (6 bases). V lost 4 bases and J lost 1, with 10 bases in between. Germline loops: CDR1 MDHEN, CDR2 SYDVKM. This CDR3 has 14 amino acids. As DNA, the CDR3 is TGTGCCAGCAGTTCGGACAGATTTAACTATGGCTACACCTTC. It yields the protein CASSSDRFNYGYTF.

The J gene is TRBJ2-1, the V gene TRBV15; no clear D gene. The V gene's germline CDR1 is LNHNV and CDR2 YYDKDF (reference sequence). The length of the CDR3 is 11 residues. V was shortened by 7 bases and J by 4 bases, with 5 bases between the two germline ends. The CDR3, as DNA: TGTGCCACCAAGAGGTACAATGAGCAGTTCTTC. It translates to CATKRYNEQFF.

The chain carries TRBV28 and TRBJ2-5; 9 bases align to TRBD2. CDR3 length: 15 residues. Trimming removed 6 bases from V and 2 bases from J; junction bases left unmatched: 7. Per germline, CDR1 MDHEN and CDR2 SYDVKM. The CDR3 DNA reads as TGTGCCAGCAGCCCTAGCGGGACTCTACAAGAGACCCAGTACTTC. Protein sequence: CASSPSGTLQETQYF.

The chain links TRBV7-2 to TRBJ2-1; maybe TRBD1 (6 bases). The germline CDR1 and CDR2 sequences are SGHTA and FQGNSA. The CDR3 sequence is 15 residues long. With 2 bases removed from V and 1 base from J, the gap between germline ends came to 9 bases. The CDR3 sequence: CASSLRGISYNEQFF. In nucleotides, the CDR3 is TGTGCCAGCAGCTTAAGGGGGATTTCCTACAATGAGCAGTTCTTC. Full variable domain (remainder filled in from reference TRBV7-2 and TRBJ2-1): GAGVSQSPSNKVTEKGKDVELRCDPISGHTALYWYRQSLGQGLEFLIYFQGNSAPDKSGLPSDRFSAERTGGSVSTLTIQRTQQEDSAVYLCASSLRGISYNEQFFGPGTRLTVL.

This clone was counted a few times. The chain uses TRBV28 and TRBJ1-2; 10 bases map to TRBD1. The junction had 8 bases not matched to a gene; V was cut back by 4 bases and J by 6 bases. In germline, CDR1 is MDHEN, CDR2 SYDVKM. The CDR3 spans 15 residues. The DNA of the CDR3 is TGTGCCAGCAGTTCGACAGACAGGGGGCGCGATGGCTACACCTTC. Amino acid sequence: CASSSTDRGRDGYTF.

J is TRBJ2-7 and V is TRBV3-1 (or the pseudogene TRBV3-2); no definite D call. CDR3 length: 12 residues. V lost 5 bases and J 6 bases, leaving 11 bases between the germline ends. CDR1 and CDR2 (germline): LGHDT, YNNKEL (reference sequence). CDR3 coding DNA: TGTGCCAGCAGCTTCCCCCCGGGCGAGCAGTACTTC. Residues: CASSFPPGEQYF.

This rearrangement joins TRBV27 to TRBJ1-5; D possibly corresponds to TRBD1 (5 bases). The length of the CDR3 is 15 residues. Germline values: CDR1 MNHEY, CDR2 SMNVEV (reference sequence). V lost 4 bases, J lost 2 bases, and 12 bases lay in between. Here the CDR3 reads CASSSLGAGNQPQHF. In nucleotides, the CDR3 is TGTGCCAGCAGTTCTCTTGGGGCTGGCAATCAGCCCCAGCATTTT.

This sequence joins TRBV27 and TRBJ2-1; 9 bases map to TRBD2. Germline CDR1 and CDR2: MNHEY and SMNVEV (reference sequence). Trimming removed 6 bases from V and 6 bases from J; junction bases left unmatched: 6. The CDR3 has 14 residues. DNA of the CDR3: TGTGCCAGCAGGGCTGATAGCGGGAGCAATGAGCAGTTCTTC. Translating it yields CASRADSGSNEQFF.

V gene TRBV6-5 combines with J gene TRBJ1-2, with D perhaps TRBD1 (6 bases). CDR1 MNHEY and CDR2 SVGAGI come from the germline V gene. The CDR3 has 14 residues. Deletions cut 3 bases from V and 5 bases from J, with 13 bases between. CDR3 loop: CASSYQGREYGYTF. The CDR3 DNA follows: TGTGCCAGCAGTTATCAGGGGCGGGAGTATGGCTACACCTTC.

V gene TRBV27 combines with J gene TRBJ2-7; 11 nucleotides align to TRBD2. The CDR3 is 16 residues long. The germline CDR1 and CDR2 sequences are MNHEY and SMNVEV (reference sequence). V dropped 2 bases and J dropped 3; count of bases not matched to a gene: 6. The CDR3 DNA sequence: TGTGCCAGCAGTTTAACGGTAGCGGGAGGGCGCTACGAGCAGTACTTC. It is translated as CASSLTVAGGRYEQYF.

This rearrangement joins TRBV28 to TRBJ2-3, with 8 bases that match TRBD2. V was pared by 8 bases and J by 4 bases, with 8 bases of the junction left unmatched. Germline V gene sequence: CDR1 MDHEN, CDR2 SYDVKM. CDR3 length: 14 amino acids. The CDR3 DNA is TGTGCCAGCCGTGGGCAGCGGGAGCCAGATACGCAGTATTTT. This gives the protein CASRGQREPDTQYF.

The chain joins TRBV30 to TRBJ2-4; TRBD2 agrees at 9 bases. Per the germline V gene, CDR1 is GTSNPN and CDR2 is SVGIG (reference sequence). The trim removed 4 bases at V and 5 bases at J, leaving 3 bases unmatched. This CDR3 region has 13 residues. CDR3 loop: CAWTGTSQNIQYF. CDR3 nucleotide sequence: TGTGCCTGGACCGGGACTAGCCAAAACATTCAGTACTTC.

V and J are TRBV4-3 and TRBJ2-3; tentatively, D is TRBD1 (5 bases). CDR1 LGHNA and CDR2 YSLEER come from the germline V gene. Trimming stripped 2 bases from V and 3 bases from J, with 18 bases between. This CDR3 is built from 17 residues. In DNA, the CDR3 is TGCGCCAGCAGCCAACTATTGGGCCCGGCAGGGACAGATACGCAGTATTTT. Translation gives CASSQLLGPAGTDTQYF.

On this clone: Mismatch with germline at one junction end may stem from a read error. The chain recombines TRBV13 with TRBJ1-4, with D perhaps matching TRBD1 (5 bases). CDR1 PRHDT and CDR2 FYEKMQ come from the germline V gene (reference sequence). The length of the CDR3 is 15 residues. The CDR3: CASSLGGGENEKLLF. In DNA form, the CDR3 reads TGTGCCAGCAGCTTAGGCGGGGGAGAGAATGAAAAACTGCTTTTT.

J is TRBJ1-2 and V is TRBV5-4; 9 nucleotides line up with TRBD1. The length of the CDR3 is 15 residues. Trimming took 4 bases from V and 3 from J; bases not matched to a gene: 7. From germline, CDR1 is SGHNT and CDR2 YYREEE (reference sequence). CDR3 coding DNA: TGTGCCAGCAGCGTGGGACAGGGCCATGACTATGGCTACACCTTC. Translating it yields CASSVGQGHDYGYTF.

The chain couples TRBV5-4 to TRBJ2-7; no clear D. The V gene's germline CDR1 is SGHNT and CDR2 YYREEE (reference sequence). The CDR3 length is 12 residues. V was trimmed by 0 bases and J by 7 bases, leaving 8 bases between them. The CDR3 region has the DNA TGTGCCAGCAGCTTGGCCACCCAGGAGCAGTACTTC. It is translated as CASSLATQEQYF.

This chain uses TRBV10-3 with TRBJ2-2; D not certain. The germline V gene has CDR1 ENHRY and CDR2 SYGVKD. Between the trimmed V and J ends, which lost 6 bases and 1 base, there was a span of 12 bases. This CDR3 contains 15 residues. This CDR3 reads CAIRSTTVNTGELFF. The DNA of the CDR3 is TGTGCCATCAGGTCTACTACGGTGAACACCGGGGAGCTGTTTTTT.

The CDR3 region is CASSVPSASGSYNEQFF. The CDR3 region has the DNA TGTGCCAGCAGCGTACCCTCGGCTAGCGGGTCCTACAATGAGCAGTTCTTC. The chain couples TRBV9 to TRBJ2-1; TRBD2 matches 8 bases. The CDR3 spans 17 residues. Germline V gene sequence: CDR1 SGDLS, CDR2 YYNGEE. With V trimmed by 1 base and J by 1 base, 7 bases remained unmatched.

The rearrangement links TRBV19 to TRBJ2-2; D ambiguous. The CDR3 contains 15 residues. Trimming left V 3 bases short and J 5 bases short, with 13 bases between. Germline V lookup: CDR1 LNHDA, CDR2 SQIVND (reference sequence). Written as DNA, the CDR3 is TGTGCCAGTAGTATTCCCTATCCGAGGACCGGGGAGCTGTTTTTT. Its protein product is CASSIPYPRTGELFF.

The CDR3 region is CSAPLLETQYF. CDR3 DNA: TGCAGTGCTCCCCTCCTAGAGACCCAGTACTTC. The rearrangement joins TRBV20-1 to TRBJ2-5; D uncertain. The V end lost 5 bases, the J end lost 4 bases, and 8 bases lay between the germline ends. The CDR3 has 11 residues. Germline CDR1 and CDR2: DFQATT and SNEGSKA (reference sequence).

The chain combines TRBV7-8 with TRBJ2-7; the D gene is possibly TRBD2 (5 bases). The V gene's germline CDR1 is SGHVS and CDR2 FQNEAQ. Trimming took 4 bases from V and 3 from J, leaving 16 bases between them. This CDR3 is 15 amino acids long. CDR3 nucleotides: TGTGCCAGCAGCTCCTCAGAGGGAGCGAGCTACGAGCAGTACTTC. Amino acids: CASSSSEGASYEQYF.

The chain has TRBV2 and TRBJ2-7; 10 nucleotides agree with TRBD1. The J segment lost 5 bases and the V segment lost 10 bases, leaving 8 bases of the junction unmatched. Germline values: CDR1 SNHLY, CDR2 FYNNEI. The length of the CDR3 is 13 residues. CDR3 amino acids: CATPGQGNHEQYF. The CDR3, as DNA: TGTGCCACCCCGGGACAGGGGAACCACGAGCAGTACTTC.

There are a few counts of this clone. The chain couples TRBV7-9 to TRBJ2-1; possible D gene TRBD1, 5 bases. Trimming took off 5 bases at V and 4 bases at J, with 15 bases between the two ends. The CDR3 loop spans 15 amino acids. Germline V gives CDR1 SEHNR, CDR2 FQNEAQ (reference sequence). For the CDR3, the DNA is TGTGCCAGCAGCCATCGGACACCGGCGTACAATGAGCAGTTCTTC. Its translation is CASSHRTPAYNEQFF. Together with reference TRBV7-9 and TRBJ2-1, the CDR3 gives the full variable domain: DTGVSQNPRHKITKRGQNVTFRCDPISEHNRLYWYRQTLGQGPEFLTYFQNEAQLEKSRLLSDRFSAERPKGSFSTLEIQRTEQGDSAMYLCASSHRTPAYNEQFFGPGTRLTVL.

The CDR3 protein is CASSLAAGAYNEQFF. CDR3 in DNA: TGTGCCAGCAGCTTAGCGGCAGGGGCCTACAATGAGCAGTTCTTC. The chain combines TRBV7-6 with TRBJ2-1; a possible D gene is TRBD1 (6 bases). V lost 0 bases and J 2 bases, leaving 8 bases between the germline ends. Germline CDR1 is SGHVS and CDR2 is FNYEAQ. The CDR3 totals 15 residues.

This chain's CDR3 is CASSFARGYGYTF. CDR3 coding DNA: TGTGCCAGCAGTTTTGCCAGGGGATATGGCTACACCTTC. The V call is TRBV28, the J call TRBJ1-2, with a possible D match to TRBD1 (6 bases). CDR1 is MDHEN, CDR2 SYDVKM, per germline. With 3 bases removed from V and 5 bases from J, the gap between germline ends came to 10 bases. The CDR3 loop spans 13 amino acids.

CDR3 nucleotide sequence: TGTGCCAGTAGTATAGGGTACAGGGGCGAGACCCAGTACTTC. Its protein product is CASSIGYRGETQYF. The J gene is TRBJ2-5, the V gene TRBV19; 7 bases map to TRBD1. Germline V lookup: CDR1 LNHDA, CDR2 SQIVND (reference sequence). V shed 1 base and J 5 bases; nucleotides not matched to a gene: 4. The CDR3 is 14 amino acids.